The 13 T cell receptor beta chains presented below share a single source sample, sequenced in a study of regulatory T cells in long-lasting Graves disease. Libraries of TCR beta came from iRepertoire HTBI primers plus Arm-PCR of CDR3 regions. One entry per CDR3 protein results from TCRdb running MiXCR on the multiplex PCR reads. The table has approximately 400,000 distinct CDR3 sequences, about 15% seen once. Time point of the sample: newly diagnosed GD, antithyroid drugs for less than 3 months. PBMC RNA was the source of the TCR library. Another study also made use of these data, one on T cells in Graves' hyperthyroidism and ophthalmopathy.

Sequenced here: peripheral blood mononuclear cells (PBMCs), sampled at new diagnosis, from a patient treated with antithyroid drugs. The receptors stem from a woman in her thirties or forties with Graves disease.

V gene TRBV20-1 combines with J gene TRBJ2-5, with D perhaps being TRBD1 or TRBD2 (5 bases each). With 3 bases removed from V and 5 bases from J, the gap between germline ends came to 10 bases. Per the germline V gene, CDR1 is DFQATT and CDR2 is SNEGSKA (reference sequence). There are 12 residues in the CDR3. The CDR3 bases are TGCAGTGCTAGTAGGGGCGGGGAGACCCAGTACTTC. This gives the protein CSASRGGETQYF.

Many counts were recorded for this clonotype. The chain combines TRBV7-2 with TRBJ1-2; no reliable D call. Trimming shortened V by 3 bases and J by 7 bases, and 15 bases separated the two germline ends. Germline V gene data show CDR1 as SGHTA and CDR2 as FQGNSA. The CDR3 has 14 residues. This chain's CDR3 is CASSFSRSVGGYTF. The CDR3 nucleotides are TGTGCCAGCAGCTTCTCGAGATCAGTCGGTGGCTACACCTTC.

This clonotype was observed at least ten times. The DNA of the CDR3 is TGTGCCAGCAGCTTAGGATCAAGGGAGACCCAGTACTTC. This codes for CASSLGSRETQYF. The chain employs TRBV7-9 and TRBJ2-5, with no clear D. Germline V gene data show CDR1 as SEHNR and CDR2 as FQNEAQ (reference sequence). Trimming stripped 1 base from V and 5 bases from J, with 8 bases between. The CDR3 runs 13 residues. The variable domain in full, completed from reference TRBV7-9 and TRBJ2-5, reads DTGVSQNPRHKITKRGQNVTFRCDPISEHNRLYWYRQTLGQGPEFLTYFQNEAQLEKSRLLSDRFSAERPKGSFSTLEIQRTEQGDSAMYLCASSLGSRETQYFGPGTRLLVL.

The rearrangement joins TRBV4-1 to TRBJ1-2, with D perhaps matching TRBD1 (5 bases). Trimming removed 3 bases at V and 3 bases at J, with 11 bases between. This CDR3 has 14 amino acids. CDR1 and CDR2 (germline): MGHRA, YSYEKL. The CDR3 DNA reads as TGCGCCAGCAGCCATGCTGAAGGGGACTATGGCTACACCTTC. Translation gives CASSHAEGDYGYTF.

This clonotype has just a few counts. The rearrangement uses TRBV7-8 and TRBJ1-4, with D tentatively TRBD1 (5 bases). The V gene's germline CDR1 is SGHVS and CDR2 FQNEAQ. This CDR3 is 15 amino acids long. The V gene lost 5 bases and the J gene lost 5 bases, with 15 bases spanning the gap. The chain's CDR3 is CASSRLGTANEKLFF. DNA of the CDR3: TGTGCCAGCAGCCGATTAGGGACGGCGAATGAAAAACTGTTTTTT. Looking up the rest from reference TRBV7-8 and TRBJ1-4 gives the full variable domain: GAGVSQSPRYKVAKRGQDVALRCDPISGHVSLFWYQQALGQGPEFLTYFQNEAQLDKSGLPSDRFFAERPEGSVSTLKIQRTQQEDSAVYLCASSRLGTANEKLFFGSGTQLSVL.

This chain links TRBV19 with TRBJ2-5, with D perhaps given as TRBD1 or TRBD2 (7 bases each). From germline, CDR1 is LNHDA and CDR2 SQIVND (reference sequence). The CDR3 has 14 amino acids. V gave up 3 bases and J gave up 7 bases, with 15 bases separating them. The DNA for the CDR3 is TGTGCCAGTAGTATGTCAGGGGGGGGGGTGACCCAGTACTTC. Translated, it gives CASSMSGGGVTQYF.

This clonotype was detected ten times or more. The gene calls are TRBV24-1 and TRBJ1-5; D is unclear. With 2 bases removed from V and 13 bases from J, the gap between germline ends came to 17 bases. Germline V gene lookup returns CDR1 KGHDR and CDR2 SFDVKD. The CDR3 is 14 residues long. CDR3 protein: CATSDSAGVGAQHF. DNA of the CDR3: TGTGCCACCAGTGATTCCGCCGGTGTGGGAGCACAGCATTTT.

This clonotype was recorded at least ten times. The chain recombines TRBV3-1 with TRBJ1-1; D unclear. The CDR3 consists of 13 residues. The V and J ends lost 3 bases and 8 bases respectively, with 13 bases between them. Per the germline V gene, CDR1 is LGHDT and CDR2 is YNNKEL (reference sequence). CDR3 DNA: TGTGCCAGCAGCCAGAACGGGGAGACGGAAGCTTTCTTT. Amino acids: CASSQNGETEAFF.

This sequence joins TRBV12-3 or TRBV12-4 and TRBJ1-4; TRBD1 might be the D (5 bases). The CDR3 totals 15 residues. The V and J ends lost 0 bases and 6 bases respectively, with 11 bases between them. The DNA of the CDR3 is TGTGCCAGCAGTTTAGCGGCAGGGAACGATGAAAAACTGTTTTTT. It is translated as CASSLAAGNDEKLFF.

This clonotype occurred many times. The chain is built from TRBV30 and TRBJ2-7, with 13 bases aligning to TRBD2. Germline values: CDR1 GTSNPN, CDR2 SVGIG (reference sequence). The CDR3 length is 14 residues. With 4 bases clipped from V and 9 bases from J, the junction kept 9 bases outside the gene matches. This CDR3 is CAWNEGLAGTLQYF. CDR3 nucleotide sequence: TGTGCCTGGAATGAGGGACTAGCGGGAACCTTGCAGTACTTC.

This clonotype was counted only a few times. This rearrangement joins TRBV20-1 to TRBJ2-3; 13 nucleotides agree with TRBD2. J lost 5 bases, V lost 3 bases, and 5 bases had no gene match. This CDR3 is built from 15 residues. The germline V gene encodes CDR1 DFQATT and CDR2 SNEGSKA (reference sequence). In nucleotides, the CDR3 is TGCAGTGCTAGTGGACTAGCGGGAGAGGTAGATACGCAGTATTTT. Translated, it gives CSASGLAGEVDTQYF.

The chain recombines TRBV19 with TRBJ2-3; 11 bases agree with TRBD2. The ends lost 5 bases at V and 6 bases at J; junction bases unmatched: 10. From germline, CDR1 is LNHDA and CDR2 SQIVND (reference sequence). The CDR3 is 16 amino acids. CDR3 DNA sequence: TGTGCCAGTAGTTTCAATCTAGCGGGAGGTGGGGATACGCAGTATTTT. Translated, it gives CASSFNLAGGGDTQYF.

This chain joins TRBV19 and TRBJ2-4; D not certain. CDR1 and CDR2 from the germline V gene are LNHDA and SQIVND (reference sequence). The CDR3 is 13 amino acids. V shed 3 bases and J shed 5 bases, with 8 bases lying between them. CDR3 region: CASSMGNENIQYF. In DNA, the CDR3 is TGTGCCAGTAGTATGGGGAATGAAAACATTCAGTACTTC.